These T cell receptor beta chains were read from a single sample in a study of regulatory T cells in long-lasting Graves disease. TCRdb called the multiplex PCR reads again in MiXCR, with one record for every CDR3 protein. The sample yields about 430,000 distinct CDR3 sequences, around a fifth seen once. This specimen consisted of peripheral blood mononuclear cells (PBMCs), obtained when the disease was refractory, from a patient treated with antithyroid drugs. These receptors were taken from a female donor with Graves disease. The CDR3 runs from the conserved cysteine through the conserved F or W. Each record gives: J gene, D gene, clone size, V gene, CDR3 protein, CDR3 DNA. The D gene is left open where the match is weak. Only some rows state a clone size, as once, few, many or a class for expanded clones.

j_gene: TRBJ2-2; d_gene: NA; abundance: NA; v_gene: TRBV3-1; CDR3aa: CASSPPSYPGELFF; CDR3nt: TGTGCCAGCAGCCCGCCTTCCTATCCCGGGGAGCTGTTTTTT
j_gene: TRBJ2-7; d_gene: TRBD1; abundance: many; v_gene: TRBV28; CDR3aa: CASSLVPGQGSREQYF; CDR3nt: TGTGCCAGCAGTTTAGTACCGGGACAGGGGTCGAGGGAGCAGTACTTC
j_gene: TRBJ2-3; d_gene: NA; abundance: NA; v_gene: TRBV6-1; CDR3aa: CASSGPTTTQYF; CDR3nt: TGTGCCAGCAGTGGACCGACAACTACGCAGTATTTT
j_gene: TRBJ2-1; d_gene: TRBD2; abundance: NA; v_gene: TRBV12-3/TRBV12-4; CDR3aa: CASSFLAGVAYNEQFF; CDR3nt: TGTGCCAGCAGTTTTCTAGCGGGAGTGGCCTACAATGAGCAGTTCTTC
j_gene: TRBJ2-7; d_gene: NA; abundance: NA; v_gene: TRBV3-1; CDR3aa: CASSQESRSSYEQYF; CDR3nt: TGTGCCAGCAGCCAAGAATCCAGAAGCTCCTACGAGCAGTACTTC
j_gene: TRBJ1-5; d_gene: TRBD1; abundance: many; v_gene: TRBV29-1; CDR3aa: CSVRLTGTGSNQPQHF; CDR3nt: TGCAGCGTTCGTCTCACCGGGACAGGGAGCAATCAGCCCCAGCATTTT
j_gene: TRBJ2-3; d_gene: NA; abundance: NA; v_gene: TRBV7-8; CDR3aa: CASSERRGLPTDTQYF; CDR3nt: TGTGCCAGCAGCGAAAGAAGGGGACTCCCCACAGATACGCAGTATTTT
j_gene: TRBJ1-5; d_gene: NA; abundance: few; v_gene: TRBV7-9; CDR3aa: CASSPTGLNQPQHF; CDR3nt: TGTGCCAGCAGCCCTACAGGGCTTAATCAGCCCCAGCATTTT
j_gene: TRBJ2-5; d_gene: TRBD2; abundance: few; v_gene: TRBV4-1; CDR3aa: CASSASEWEGLQETQYF; CDR3nt: TGCGCCAGCAGCGCAAGCGAGTGGGAGGGCCTCCAAGAGACCCAGTACTTC
j_gene: TRBJ2-2; d_gene: TRBD1; abundance: NA; v_gene: TRBV19; CDR3aa: CASFDRGWFRGGELFF; CDR3nt: TGTGCCAGTTTTGACAGGGGCTGGTTTAGAGGCGGGGAGCTGTTTTTT
j_gene: TRBJ2-6; d_gene: NA; abundance: NA; v_gene: TRBV6-1; CDR3aa: CASSTVGESGANVLTF; CDR3nt: TGTGCCAGCAGCACGGTAGGGGAATCTGGGGCCAACGTCCTGACTTTC
j_gene: TRBJ1-2; d_gene: TRBD1; abundance: many; v_gene: TRBV27; CDR3aa: CASTPSMGTGGGYTF; CDR3nt: TGTGCCAGCACCCCTTCGATGGGGACAGGCGGAGGCTACACCTTC
j_gene: TRBJ2-1; d_gene: TRBD2; abundance: few; v_gene: TRBV11-2; CDR3aa: CASSSSGRTDNEQFF; CDR3nt: TGTGCCAGCAGCTCTAGCGGGAGGACCGACAATGAGCAGTTCTTC
j_gene: TRBJ1-1; d_gene: TRBD1; abundance: NA; v_gene: TRBV28; CDR3aa: CASSPGQGVFDEAFF; CDR3nt: TGTGCCAGCAGTCCGGGACAGGGCGTTTTTGATGAAGCTTTCTTT
j_gene: TRBJ2-7; d_gene: NA; abundance: many; v_gene: TRBV6-1; CDR3aa: CASRGAGGSSYEQYF; CDR3nt: TGTGCCAGCAGAGGCGCAGGTGGCAGCTCCTACGAGCAGTACTTC
j_gene: TRBJ1-5; d_gene: TRBD1; abundance: few; v_gene: TRBV30; CDR3aa: CAWKAGQDNSNQPQHF; CDR3nt: TGTGCCTGGAAGGCGGGACAGGATAATAGCAATCAGCCCCAGCATTTT
j_gene: TRBJ2-5; d_gene: NA; abundance: NA; v_gene: TRBV20-1; CDR3aa: CSARDNGLGPTQYF; CDR3nt: TGCAGTGCTAGAGATAATGGGTTAGGACCGACCCAGTACTTC
j_gene: TRBJ1-1; d_gene: NA; abundance: many; v_gene: TRBV2; CDR3aa: CASTKDGNTEAFF; CDR3nt: TGTGCCAGCACCAAGGACGGTAACACTGAAGCTTTCTTT
j_gene: TRBJ1-5; d_gene: NA; abundance: few; v_gene: TRBV2; CDR3aa: CASTQGLYSNQPQHF; CDR3nt: TGTGCCAGCACCCAGGGCCTATATAGCAATCAGCCCCAGCATTTT
j_gene: TRBJ1-2; d_gene: NA; abundance: many; v_gene: TRBV12-3/TRBV12-4; CDR3aa: CASSLAWAGGYGYTF; CDR3nt: TGTGCCAGCAGTCTGGCCTGGGCCGGGGGCTATGGCTACACCTTC
j_gene: TRBJ2-6; d_gene: NA; abundance: many; v_gene: TRBV6-1; CDR3aa: CASSGTHSGANVLTF; CDR3nt: TGTGCCAGCAGTGGGACCCACTCTGGGGCCAACGTCCTGACTTTC
j_gene: TRBJ2-6; d_gene: NA; abundance: few; v_gene: TRBV5-1; CDR3aa: CASSLVRESGANVLTF; CDR3nt: TGCGCCAGCAGCTTGGTTCGGGAATCTGGGGCCAACGTCCTGACTTTC
j_gene: TRBJ2-2; d_gene: NA; abundance: few; v_gene: TRBV30; CDR3aa: CAWSTRNTGELFF; CDR3nt: TGTGCCTGGAGTACCCGGAACACCGGGGAGCTGTTTTTT
j_gene: TRBJ2-4; d_gene: NA; abundance: many; v_gene: TRBV12-3/TRBV12-4; CDR3aa: CASRAESVAKNIQYF; CDR3nt: TGTGCCAGCAGGGCAGAGTCGGTAGCCAAAAACATTCAGTACTTC
j_gene: TRBJ2-7; d_gene: NA; abundance: few; v_gene: TRBV6-1; CDR3aa: CASSGEAPGGEQYF; CDR3nt: TGTGCCAGCAGTGGAGAGGCCCCGGGTGGAGAGCAGTACTTC
j_gene: TRBJ1-5; d_gene: NA; abundance: many; v_gene: TRBV20-1; CDR3aa: CSAHAGRGNQPQHF; CDR3nt: TGCAGCGCCCATGCTGGAAGGGGCAATCAGCCCCAGCATTTT
j_gene: TRBJ1-2; d_gene: TRBD1; abundance: few; v_gene: TRBV6-1; CDR3aa: CASSDWGQLDGYTF; CDR3nt: TGTGCCAGCAGTGATTGGGGACAGCTTGATGGCTACACCTTC
j_gene: TRBJ1-4; d_gene: NA; abundance: few; v_gene: TRBV27; CDR3aa: CASSLSFAGLNEKLFF; CDR3nt: TGTGCCAGCAGTTTAAGTTTTGCAGGGCTTAATGAAAAACTGTTTTTT
j_gene: TRBJ2-5; d_gene: TRBD2; abundance: NA; v_gene: TRBV5-1; CDR3aa: CASSLRVAGAQETQYF; CDR3nt: TGCGCCAGCAGCTTGAGGGTAGCGGGCGCACAAGAGACCCAGTACTTC
j_gene: TRBJ2-7; d_gene: NA; abundance: few; v_gene: TRBV4-1; CDR3aa: CASSLQAGPYEQYF; CDR3nt: TGCGCCAGCAGCCTCCAGGCAGGACCTTACGAGCAGTACTTC
j_gene: TRBJ2-7; d_gene: TRBD2; abundance: few; v_gene: TRBV7-9; CDR3aa: CASSSPPYSGRTYEQYF; CDR3nt: TGTGCCAGCAGCTCCCCACCCTATAGCGGGAGAACCTACGAGCAGTACTTC
j_gene: TRBJ2-7; d_gene: NA; abundance: NA; v_gene: TRBV30; CDR3aa: CAWSVLQGTYEQYF; CDR3nt: TGTGCCTGGAGTGTCCTCCAGGGAACCTACGAGCAGTACTTC
j_gene: TRBJ2-5; d_gene: TRBD1; abundance: NA; v_gene: TRBV10-1; CDR3aa: CASSAGTDQETQYF; CDR3nt: TGCGCCAGCAGTGCTGGGACAGACCAAGAGACCCAGTACTTC
j_gene: TRBJ2-5; d_gene: NA; abundance: many; v_gene: TRBV24-1; CDR3aa: CATSVLGSKKETQYF; CDR3nt: TGTGCCACCAGTGTACTGGGGAGTAAGAAGGAGACCCAGTACTTC
j_gene: TRBJ1-2; d_gene: NA; abundance: many; v_gene: TRBV28; CDR3aa: CASSHDRLWLTF; CDR3nt: TGTGCCAGCAGTCACGACAGATTATGGCTAACCTTC
j_gene: TRBJ1-1; d_gene: NA; abundance: NA; v_gene: TRBV7-2; CDR3aa: CASSLSYDNTEAFF; CDR3nt: TGTGCCAGCAGCTTAAGCTACGACAACACTGAAGCTTTCTTT
j_gene: TRBJ1-5; d_gene: NA; abundance: many; v_gene: TRBV28; CDR3aa: CASTTYTDRLNQPQHF; CDR3nt: TGTGCCAGCACCACGTATACCGACAGGCTCAATCAGCCCCAGCATTTT
j_gene: TRBJ1-2; d_gene: NA; abundance: many; v_gene: TRBV7-2; CDR3aa: CASSQSQYYGYTF; CDR3nt: TGTGCCAGCAGCCAAAGCCAGTACTATGGCTACACCTTC
j_gene: TRBJ2-4; d_gene: TRBD1; abundance: many; v_gene: TRBV7-9; CDR3aa: CASSLHSTGGNIQYF; CDR3nt: TGTGCCAGCAGCTTACACTCGACAGGGGGGAACATTCAGTACTTC